The rows below give T cell receptor beta chains drawn from one sample of a study of T cells after yellow fever vaccination. MiXCR was run by TCRdb on the 5' RACE reads, yielding one entry per CDR3 protein. The sample gives approximately 160,000 distinct CDR3 sequences, approximately 6.2% of which show up once; about 2.7% is in the top ten. The sequences come from CD4+ T cells sorted from PBMCs, collected on the day of the first yellow fever vaccination. These receptor sequences come from a young man who received the YFV17D yellow fever vaccine. Each CDR3 is given with its conserved first and last residue. D genes are given only for firm matches. Clone size appears in some rows only: once, few, many, or a class for an expanded clone.

DNA | CDR3 | size | J | V | D
TGCAGTGCCCCCGTCGCAGGGGGGGGCCTGTATAACACCGGGGAGCTGTTTTTT | CSAPVAGGGLYNTGELFF | medium-sized | TRBJ2-2 | TRBV20-1 | NA
TGCGCCAGCAGCCAAGAAGAGATAAACTATGGCTACACCTTC | CASSQEEINYGYTF | many | TRBJ1-2 | TRBV4-1 | NA
TGTGCCAGCTCGCGACGTCTAGCGGGGGTACAAGAGACCCAGTACTTC | CASSRRLAGVQETQYF | many | TRBJ2-5 | TRBV18 | TRBD2
TGTGCCAGCAGCTCCGGACTAGCGGGGGGCTACGAGCAGTACTTC | CASSSGLAGGYEQYF | few | TRBJ2-7 | TRBV5-4 | TRBD2
TGCGCCAGCAGCCAAGTTGCGAGGACAGATACGCAGTATTTT | CASSQVARTDTQYF | NA | TRBJ2-3 | TRBV4-3 | NA
TGTGCCACCAGCACCACAGATCCCACCGGGGAGCTGTTTTTT | CATSTTDPTGELFF | NA | TRBJ2-2 | TRBV15 | NA
TGTGCCAGCAGCTCCTCGGGCCTAGCGGGGAGTAGGGATACGCAGTATTTT | CASSSSGLAGSRDTQYF | many | TRBJ2-3 | TRBV7-8 | TRBD2
TGTGCCAGCAGCTGGACTAGCGGGAACACCGGGGAGCTGTTTTTT | CASSWTSGNTGELFF | NA | TRBJ2-2 | TRBV7-2 | TRBD2
TGTGCCAGCAGTTATCGTGCTGGTGAGCAGTTCTTC | CASSYRAGEQFF | many | TRBJ2-1 | TRBV6-2/TRBV6-3 | NA
TGCAGCGTTGAAGTTCCCGGGGGCGAGCGTACTTTCTTT | CSVEVPGGERTFF | NA | TRBJ1-1 | TRBV29-1 | NA
TGCGCCAGCAGCCAAGATTTGGCCCTCCGACGGTTCTTC | CASSQDLALRRFF | NA | TRBJ2-1 | TRBV4-3 | NA
TGTGCCAGCAGACGGACAGGGGGGACCGGGGAGCTGTTTTTT | CASRRTGGTGELFF | many | TRBJ2-2 | TRBV7-3 | TRBD1
TGTGCCACCAGCTTACAGGGGAATCAGCCCCAGCATTTT | CATSLQGNQPQHF | few | TRBJ1-5 | TRBV15 | TRBD1
TGCAGCGTTGATGGCGGGGCGCTCTCCAGTACGCAGTATTTT | CSVDGGALSSTQYF | many | TRBJ2-3 | TRBV29-1 | NA
TGTGCCAGCAGCAAAGAAAGGGGGGGGACAGTTCAGGAGCAGTACTTC | CASSKERGGTVQEQYF | many | TRBJ2-7 | TRBV21-1 | NA
TGTGCCAGCAGTTCCCGATTTCGGGATACGCAGTATTTT | CASSSRFRDTQYF | many | TRBJ2-3 | TRBV12-3/TRBV12-4 | NA
TGCGCCAGCAGCTTACCAGGGCGCTACGAGCAGTACTTC | CASSLPGRYEQYF | many | TRBJ2-7 | TRBV5-1 | NA
TGCGCCAGCAGCCAATCGGCCCAGACGGTCTCCTACGAGCAGTACTTC | CASSQSAQTVSYEQYF | many | TRBJ2-7 | TRBV4-3 | NA
TGTGCCAGCAGCTTCTTTTATGGGAAGGACACTGAAGCTTTCTTT | CASSFFYGKDTEAFF | few | TRBJ1-1 | TRBV7-2 | NA
TGTGCCAGCAGTCCATATGACACTAGCGGGGGGGCCGTGCAGTTCTTC | CASSPYDTSGGAVQFF | many | TRBJ2-1 | TRBV28 | TRBD2
TGTGCCATCAGTGACACCGGACGGTCCCCCAATCAGCCCCAGCATTTT | CAISDTGRSPNQPQHF | NA | TRBJ1-5 | TRBV10-3 | NA
TGTGCCATGGGCCCCGGGCTCCTGTGGAATCAGCCCCAGCATTTT | CAMGPGLLWNQPQHF | NA | TRBJ1-5 | TRBV5-2 | NA
TGCGCCAGCAAGATCTCGGGGACCACAGATACGCAGTATTTT | CASKISGTTDTQYF | many | TRBJ2-3 | TRBV5-1 | NA
TGTGCCAGCAGTCCACGTTCGAACACCGGGGAGCTGTTTTTT | CASSPRSNTGELFF | many | TRBJ2-2 | TRBV9 | NA
TGTGCCAGCAGCTTAGCGGGGGGGTTCAATGAGCAGTTCTTC | CASSLAGGFNEQFF | many | TRBJ2-1 | TRBV7-2 | TRBD2
TGTGCCAGCAGTTTAGGTCCAGGGGCCTCCGGTGGCTACACCTTC | CASSLGPGASGGYTF | NA | TRBJ1-2 | TRBV12-3/TRBV12-4 | NA
TGTGCCAGCGGGGGACACGTTTCTAGCACAGATACGCAGTATTTT | CASGGHVSSTDTQYF | many | TRBJ2-3 | TRBV7-2 | NA
TGTGCCATCAGTGATATAGGGACAGGAAATTCACCCCTCCACTTT | CAISDIGTGNSPLHF | few | TRBJ1-6 | TRBV10-3 | TRBD1
TGCGCCAGCAGCTTGGAACAGGGTGACGTAGGGGAGCTGTTTTTT | CASSLEQGDVGELFF | many | TRBJ2-2 | TRBV5-1 | NA
TGTGCCAGCAGTTACTACAGCCTAACATGGCAGAACACCGGGGAGCTGTTTTTT | CASSYYSLTWQNTGELFF | few | TRBJ2-2 | TRBV6-2/TRBV6-3 | NA